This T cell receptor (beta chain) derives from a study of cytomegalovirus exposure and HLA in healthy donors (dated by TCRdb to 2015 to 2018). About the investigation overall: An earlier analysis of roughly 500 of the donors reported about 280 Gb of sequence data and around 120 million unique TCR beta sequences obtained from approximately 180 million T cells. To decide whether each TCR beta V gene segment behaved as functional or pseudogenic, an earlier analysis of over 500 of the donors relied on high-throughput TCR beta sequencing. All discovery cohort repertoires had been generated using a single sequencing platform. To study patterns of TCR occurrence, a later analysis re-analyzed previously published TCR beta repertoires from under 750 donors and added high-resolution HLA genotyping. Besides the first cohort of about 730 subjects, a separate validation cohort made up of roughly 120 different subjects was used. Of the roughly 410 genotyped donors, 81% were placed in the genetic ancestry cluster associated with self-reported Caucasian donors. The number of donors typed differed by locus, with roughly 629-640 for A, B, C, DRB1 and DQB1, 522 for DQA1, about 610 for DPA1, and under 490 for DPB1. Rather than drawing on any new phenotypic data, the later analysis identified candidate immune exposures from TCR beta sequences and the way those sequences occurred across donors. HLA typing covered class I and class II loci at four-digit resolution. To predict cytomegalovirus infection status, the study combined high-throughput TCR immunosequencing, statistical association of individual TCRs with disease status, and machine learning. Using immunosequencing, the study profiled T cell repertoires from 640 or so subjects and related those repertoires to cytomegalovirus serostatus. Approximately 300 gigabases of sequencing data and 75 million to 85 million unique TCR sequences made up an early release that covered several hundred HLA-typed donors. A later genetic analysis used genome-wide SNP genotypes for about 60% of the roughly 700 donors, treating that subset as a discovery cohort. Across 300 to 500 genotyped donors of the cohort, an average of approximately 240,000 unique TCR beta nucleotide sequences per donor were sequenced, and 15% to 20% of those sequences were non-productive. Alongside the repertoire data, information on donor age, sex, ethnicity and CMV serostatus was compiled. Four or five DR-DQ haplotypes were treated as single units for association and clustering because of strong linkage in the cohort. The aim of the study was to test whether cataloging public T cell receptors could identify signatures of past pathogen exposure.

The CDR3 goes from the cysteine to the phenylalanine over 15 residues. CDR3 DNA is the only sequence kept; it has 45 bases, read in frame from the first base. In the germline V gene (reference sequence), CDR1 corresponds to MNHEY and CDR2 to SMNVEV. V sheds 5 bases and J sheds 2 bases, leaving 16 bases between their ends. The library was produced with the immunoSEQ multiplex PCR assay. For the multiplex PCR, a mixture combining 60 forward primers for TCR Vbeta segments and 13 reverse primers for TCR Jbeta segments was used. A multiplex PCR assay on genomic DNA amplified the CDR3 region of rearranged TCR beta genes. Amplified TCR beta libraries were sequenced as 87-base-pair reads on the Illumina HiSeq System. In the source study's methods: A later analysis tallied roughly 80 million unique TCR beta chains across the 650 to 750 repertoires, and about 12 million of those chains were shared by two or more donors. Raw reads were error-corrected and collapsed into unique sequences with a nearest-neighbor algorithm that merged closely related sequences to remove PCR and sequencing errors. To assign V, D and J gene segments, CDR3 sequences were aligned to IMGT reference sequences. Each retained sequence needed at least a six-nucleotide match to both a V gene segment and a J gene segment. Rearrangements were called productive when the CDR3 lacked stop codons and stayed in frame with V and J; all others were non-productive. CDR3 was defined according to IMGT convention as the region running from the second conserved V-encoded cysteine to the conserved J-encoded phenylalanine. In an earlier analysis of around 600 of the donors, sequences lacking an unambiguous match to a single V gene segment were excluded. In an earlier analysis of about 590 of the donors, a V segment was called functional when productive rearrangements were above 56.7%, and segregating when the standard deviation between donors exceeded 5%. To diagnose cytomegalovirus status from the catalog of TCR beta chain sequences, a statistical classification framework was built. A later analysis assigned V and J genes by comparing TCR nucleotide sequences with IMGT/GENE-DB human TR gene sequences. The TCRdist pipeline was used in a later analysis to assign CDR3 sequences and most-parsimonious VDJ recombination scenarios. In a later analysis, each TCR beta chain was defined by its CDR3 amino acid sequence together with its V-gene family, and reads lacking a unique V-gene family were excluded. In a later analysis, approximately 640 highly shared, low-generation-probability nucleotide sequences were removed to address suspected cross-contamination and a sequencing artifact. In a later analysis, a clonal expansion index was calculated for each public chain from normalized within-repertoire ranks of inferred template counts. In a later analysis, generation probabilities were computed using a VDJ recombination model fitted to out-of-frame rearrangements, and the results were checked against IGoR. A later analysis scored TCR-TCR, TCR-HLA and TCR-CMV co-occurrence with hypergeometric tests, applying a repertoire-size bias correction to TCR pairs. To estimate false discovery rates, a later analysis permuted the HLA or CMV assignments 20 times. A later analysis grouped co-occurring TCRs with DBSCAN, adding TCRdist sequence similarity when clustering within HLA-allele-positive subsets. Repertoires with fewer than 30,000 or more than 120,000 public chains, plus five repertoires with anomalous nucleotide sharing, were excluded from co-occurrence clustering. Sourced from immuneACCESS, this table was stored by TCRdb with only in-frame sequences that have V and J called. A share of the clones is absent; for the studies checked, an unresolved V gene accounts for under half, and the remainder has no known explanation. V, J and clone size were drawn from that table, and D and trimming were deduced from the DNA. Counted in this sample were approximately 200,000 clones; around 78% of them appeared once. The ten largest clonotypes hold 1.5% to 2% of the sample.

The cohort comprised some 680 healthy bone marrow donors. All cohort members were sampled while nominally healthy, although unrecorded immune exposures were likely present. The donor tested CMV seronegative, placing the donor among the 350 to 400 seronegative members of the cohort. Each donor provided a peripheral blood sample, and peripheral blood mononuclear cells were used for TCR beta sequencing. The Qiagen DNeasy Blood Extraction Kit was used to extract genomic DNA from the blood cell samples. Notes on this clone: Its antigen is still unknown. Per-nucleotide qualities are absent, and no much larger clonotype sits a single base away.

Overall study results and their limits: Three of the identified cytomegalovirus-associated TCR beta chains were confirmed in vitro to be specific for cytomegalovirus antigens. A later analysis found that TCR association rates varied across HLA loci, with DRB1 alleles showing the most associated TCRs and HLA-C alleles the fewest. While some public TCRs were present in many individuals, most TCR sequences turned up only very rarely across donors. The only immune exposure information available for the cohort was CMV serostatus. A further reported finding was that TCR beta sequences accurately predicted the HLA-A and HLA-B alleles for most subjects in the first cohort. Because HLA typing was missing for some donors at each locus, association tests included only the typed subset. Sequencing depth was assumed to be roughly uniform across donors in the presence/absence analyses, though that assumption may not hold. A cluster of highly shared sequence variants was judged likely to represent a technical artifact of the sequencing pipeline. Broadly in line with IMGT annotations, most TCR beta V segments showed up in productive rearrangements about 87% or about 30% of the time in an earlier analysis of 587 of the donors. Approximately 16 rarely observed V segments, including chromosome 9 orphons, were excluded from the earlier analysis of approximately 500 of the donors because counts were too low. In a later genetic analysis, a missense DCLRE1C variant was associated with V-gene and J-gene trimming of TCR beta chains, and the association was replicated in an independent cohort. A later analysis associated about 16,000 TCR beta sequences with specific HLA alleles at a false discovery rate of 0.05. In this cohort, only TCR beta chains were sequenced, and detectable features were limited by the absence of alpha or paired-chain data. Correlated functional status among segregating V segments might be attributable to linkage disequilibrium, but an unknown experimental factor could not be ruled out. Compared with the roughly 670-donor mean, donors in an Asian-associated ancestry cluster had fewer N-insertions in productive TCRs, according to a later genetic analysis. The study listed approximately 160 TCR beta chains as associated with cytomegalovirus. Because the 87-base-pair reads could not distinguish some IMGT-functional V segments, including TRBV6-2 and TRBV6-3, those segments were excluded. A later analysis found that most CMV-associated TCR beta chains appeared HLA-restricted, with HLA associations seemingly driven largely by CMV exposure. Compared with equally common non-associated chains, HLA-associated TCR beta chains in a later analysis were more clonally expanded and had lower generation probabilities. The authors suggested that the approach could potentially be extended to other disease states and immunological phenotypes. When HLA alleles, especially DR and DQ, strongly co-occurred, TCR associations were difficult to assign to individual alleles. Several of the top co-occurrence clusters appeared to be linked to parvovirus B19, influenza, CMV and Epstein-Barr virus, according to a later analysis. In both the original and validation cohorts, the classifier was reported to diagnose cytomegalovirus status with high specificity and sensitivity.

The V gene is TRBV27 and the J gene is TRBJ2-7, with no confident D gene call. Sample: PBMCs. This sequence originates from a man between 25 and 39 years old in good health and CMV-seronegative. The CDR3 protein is CASSLFRGMTYEQYF. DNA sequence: TGTGCCAGCAGTCTGTTCCGCGGCATGACCTACGAGCAGTACTTC.